A selection of T cell receptor beta chains follows, all from one sample in a study of cytomegalovirus exposure and HLA in healthy donors. TCRdb keeps only in-frame clones here, not all; method: immunoSEQ multiplex PCR. Of 150,000 or so clones listed, about 74% were seen once; the top ten hold 3% to 4%. The sample consisted of PBMCs. The source is a male donor in good health and CMV-seronegative. Both conserved end residues are part of each CDR3. A D gene is named only where the DNA matches it firmly. Clone size appears in some rows only: once, few, many, or a class for an expanded clone.

J: TRBJ2-3
length: 14
size: NA
V: TRBV19
D: TRBD1
DNA: TGTGCCAGTAGTATTCAGGGGGTAGAAGATACGCAGTATTTT
CDR3: CASSIQGVEDTQYF

J: TRBJ1-3
length: 14
size: NA
V: TRBV7-2
D: NA
DNA: TGTGCCAGCAGCTCCGACAGCTCGTGGAACACCATATATTTT
CDR3: CASSSDSSWNTIYF

J: TRBJ2-1
length: 16
size: NA
V: TRBV4-2
D: NA
DNA: TGTGCCAGCAGCCAACGGTCAACACCGGGATACAATGAGCAGTTCTTC
CDR3: CASSQRSTPGYNEQFF

J: TRBJ1-5
length: 16
size: few
V: TRBV19
D: TRBD1
DNA: TGTGCCAGTAGCACCATGGGACAGATTAGCAATCAGCCCCAGCATTTT
CDR3: CASSTMGQISNQPQHF

J: TRBJ2-3
length: 16
size: few
V: TRBV6-5
D: TRBD2
DNA: TGTGCCAGCAGTTACTCGGCGGGGGGCAAGAAAGATACGCAGTATTTT
CDR3: CASSYSAGGKKDTQYF

J: TRBJ1-5
length: 15
size: NA
V: TRBV6-5
D: NA
DNA: TGTGCCAGCACCGTAGACAGTCTTTTTAATCAGCCCCAGCATTTT
CDR3: CASTVDSLFNQPQHF

J: TRBJ2-1
length: 15
size: once
V: TRBV7-3
D: NA
DNA: TGTGCCAGCAGCTTAACGTCCACTAGCCACAATGAGCAGTTCTTC
CDR3: CASSLTSTSHNEQFF

J: TRBJ2-7
length: 15
size: NA
V: TRBV6-5
D: NA
DNA: TGTGCCAGCAGCCACCTAACGGGACAAAACTACGAGCAGTACTTC
CDR3: CASSHLTGQNYEQYF

J: TRBJ2-2
length: 14
size: NA
V: TRBV25-1
D: NA
DNA: TGTGCCAGCGGGGGACTCCTTGGCATCGGGGAGCTGTTTTTT
CDR3: CASGGLLGIGELFF

J: TRBJ2-7
length: 11
size: NA
V: TRBV6-6
D: NA
DNA: TGTGCCAGCAGTCACAGCTACGAGCAGTACTTC
CDR3: CASSHSYEQYF

J: TRBJ2-5
length: 13
size: NA
V: TRBV6-6
D: NA
DNA: TGTGCCAGCAGTTACCCCACTAGCTTCACCCAGTACTTC
CDR3: CASSYPTSFTQYF

J: TRBJ1-2
length: 15
size: NA
V: TRBV19
D: TRBD1
DNA: TGTGCCAGTAGCACCTCCGGGACAGGGGTCTATGGCTACACCTTC
CDR3: CASSTSGTGVYGYTF

J: TRBJ1-1
length: 18
size: NA
V: TRBV19
D: TRBD1
DNA: TGTGCCAGTAGTATATTTTTAGGGACGACAGGGATGAACACTGAAGCTTTCTTT
CDR3: CASSIFLGTTGMNTEAFF

J: TRBJ2-3
length: 17
size: NA
V: TRBV15
D: TRBD2
DNA: TGTGCCACCAGCAGAGATTTGACTAGCGGGAACACAGATACGCAGTATTTT
CDR3: CATSRDLTSGNTDTQYF

J: TRBJ2-7
length: 15
size: NA
V: TRBV6-5
D: TRBD2
DNA: TGTGCCAGCAGTTACTCCCCGACTAGCGGCTACGAGCAGTACTTC
CDR3: CASSYSPTSGYEQYF

J: TRBJ2-3
length: 14
size: NA
V: TRBV7-9
D: TRBD2
DNA: TGTGCCAGCAGCTTCCAGGGAGGGACAGATACGCAGTATTTT
CDR3: CASSFQGGTDTQYF

J: TRBJ2-7
length: 15
size: NA
V: TRBV7-6
D: TRBD1
DNA: TGTGCCAGCAGCTTAGCGGGAGACAGGGGCTACGAGCAGTACTTC
CDR3: CASSLAGDRGYEQYF

J: TRBJ1-2
length: 12
size: NA
V: TRBV10-3
D: TRBD1
DNA: TGTGCCACGGGACAGGGGGCGGGTGGCTACACCTTC
CDR3: CATGQGAGGYTF

J: TRBJ2-3
length: 16
size: NA
V: TRBV6-6
D: NA
DNA: TGTGCCAGCACCGACCCCAAAGGGGGGGTCGCAGATACGCAGTATTTT
CDR3: CASTDPKGGVADTQYF

J: TRBJ1-6
length: 16
size: NA
V: TRBV10-3
D: NA
DNA: TGTGCCATCAGTGAGTCTAGCCAGACCCTAAATTCACCCCTCCACTTT
CDR3: CAISESSQTLNSPLHF

J: TRBJ2-3
length: 15
size: NA
V: TRBV9
D: NA
DNA: TGTGCCAGCAGCGGAGATAGCGGCCTCACAGATACGCAGTATTTT
CDR3: CASSGDSGLTDTQYF

J: TRBJ1-2
length: 15
size: NA
V: TRBV10-3
D: TRBD1
DNA: TGTGCCGCAAGACCCTTGGACAGGGTAGGATATGGCTACACCTTC
CDR3: CAARPLDRVGYGYTF

J: TRBJ2-3
length: 17
size: NA
V: TRBV7-2
D: NA
DNA: TGTGCCAGCAGCTTTAGCTCCTTGGGGGGAGTCACAGATACGCAGTATTTT
CDR3: CASSFSSLGGVTDTQYF

J: TRBJ2-6
length: 18
size: NA
V: TRBV13
D: TRBD1
DNA: TGTGCCAGCAGCGGGGGGACAGGCTCTAGCGCTGGGGCCAACGTCCTGACTTTC
CDR3: CASSGGTGSSAGANVLTF

J: TRBJ2-3
length: 14
size: few
V: TRBV6-4
D: TRBD2
DNA: TGTGCCAGCAGTGTTAGCGGGGGCACAGATACGCAGTATTTT
CDR3: CASSVSGGTDTQYF

J: TRBJ1-6
length: 15
size: NA
V: TRBV7-2
D: NA
DNA: TGTGCCAGCAGCAGAGGGCCTGAATCGAATTCACCCCTCCACTTT
CDR3: CASSRGPESNSPLHF

J: TRBJ2-1
length: 13
size: NA
V: TRBV7-2
D: NA
DNA: TGTGCCAGCAGCTTAGACACGGGTAATGAGCAGTTCTTC
CDR3: CASSLDTGNEQFF

J: TRBJ1-1
length: 14
size: NA
V: TRBV6-1
D: NA
DNA: TGTGCCAGCAGTGAAACCAGGAATCCACGTGAAGCTTTCTTT
CDR3: CASSETRNPREAFF

J: TRBJ2-7
length: 12
size: NA
V: TRBV5-1
D: NA
DNA: TGCGCCAGCAGCTCGCAGGGGAGCGAGCAGTACTTC
CDR3: CASSSQGSEQYF

J: TRBJ2-1
length: 12
size: NA
V: TRBV29-1
D: NA
DNA: TGCAGCGTTGTACGGCGGTACAATGAGCAGTTCTTC
CDR3: CSVVRRYNEQFF

J: TRBJ2-1
length: 15
size: NA
V: TRBV28
D: NA
DNA: TGTGCCAGCAGTTTCCCGGGACTGGTCTACAATGAGCAGTTCTTC
CDR3: CASSFPGLVYNEQFF

J: TRBJ1-2
length: 12
size: once
V: TRBV6-6
D: NA
DNA: TGTGCCAGCGGGGGGGTGGTCTATGGCTACACCTTC
CDR3: CASGGVVYGYTF

J: TRBJ1-4
length: 16
size: NA
V: TRBV5-6
D: NA
DNA: TGTGCCAGCAGCCGCCGACGATCCGGGGCGGGGGAAAAACTGTTTTTT
CDR3: CASSRRRSGAGEKLFF

J: TRBJ1-2
length: 15
size: NA
V: TRBV28
D: TRBD1
DNA: TGTGCCAGCAGTTTGGGGGACAGAGCTGACTATGGCTACACCTTC
CDR3: CASSLGDRADYGYTF

J: TRBJ2-5
length: 14
size: NA
V: TRBV4-1
D: NA
DNA: TGCGCCAGCAGCCAAGTGGGACTCGAAGAGACCCAGTACTTC
CDR3: CASSQVGLEETQYF

J: TRBJ2-1
length: 15
size: few
V: TRBV7-9
D: TRBD2
DNA: TGTGCCAGCAGCTTGGTAAGCGGGAGTGGCAATGAGCAGTTCTTC
CDR3: CASSLVSGSGNEQFF

J: TRBJ2-3
length: 13
size: NA
V: TRBV9
D: NA
DNA: TGTGCCAGCAGCGTAGGAGGCACAGATACGCAGTATTTT
CDR3: CASSVGGTDTQYF

J: TRBJ2-5
length: 15
size: NA
V: TRBV5-4
D: TRBD2
DNA: TGTGCCAGCAGCTTGGGACTAGCGGGAGTTGAGACCCAGTACTTC
CDR3: CASSLGLAGVETQYF

J: TRBJ1-2
length: 13
size: NA
V: TRBV11-3
D: NA
DNA: TGTGCCAGCAGCTACACGGGAGGCTATGGCTACACCTTC
CDR3: CASSYTGGYGYTF

J: TRBJ2-5
length: 15
size: NA
V: TRBV5-6
D: NA
DNA: TGTGCCAGCAGCTTGATAGGGGCGAACCGGGAGACCCAGTACTTC
CDR3: CASSLIGANRETQYF

J: TRBJ2-3
length: 19
size: NA
V: TRBV11-3
D: TRBD2
DNA: TGTGCCAGCAGCTTAGGGGCTAGCGGGGGTGACTGGCGTGCAGATACGCAGTATTTT
CDR3: CASSLGASGGDWRADTQYF

J: TRBJ1-1
length: 14
size: NA
V: TRBV2
D: NA
DNA: TGTGCCAGCCTTAACGGGAGCGAGAACACTGAAGCTTTCTTT
CDR3: CASLNGSENTEAFF